These T cell receptor beta chains were read from a single sample in a study of cytomegalovirus exposure and HLA in healthy donors. Assay used: immunoSEQ multiplex PCR; TCRdb lists only in-frame clones, some missing. The table has over 45,000 clones, around 81% seen once; the top ten hold 2% to 3%. Sequenced: PBMCs. These receptors all come from a boy between 10 and 17 years old in good health and CMV-seropositive. Both conserved end residues are part of each CDR3. D genes are given only for firm matches. Clone size, where shown, is once, few, many, or a class for clones that have expanded.

v_gene: TRBV9
j_gene: TRBJ1-2
d_gene: .
abundance: .
CDR3nt: TGTGCCAGCAGCCCCCCGGCGGGCGGACGGACTCTTCTCCACTTC
CDR3aa: CASSPPAGGRTLLHF

v_gene: TRBV7-9
j_gene: TRBJ2-5
d_gene: .
abundance: .
CDR3nt: TGTGCCAGCAGCCCAGGGGGGCGGAGGGAGACCCAGTACTTC
CDR3aa: CASSPGGRRETQYF

v_gene: TRBV6-5
j_gene: TRBJ2-5
d_gene: .
abundance: .
CDR3nt: TGTGCCAGCAGCCCGACAGTTTACCAAGAGACCCAGTACTTC
CDR3aa: CASSPTVYQETQYF

v_gene: TRBV13
j_gene: TRBJ2-5
d_gene: .
abundance: once
CDR3nt: TGTGCCAGCAGATTAGCCCGGAGCCCCGGGGAGACCCAGTACTTC
CDR3aa: CASRLARSPGETQYF

v_gene: TRBV13
j_gene: TRBJ1-1
d_gene: .
abundance: .
CDR3nt: TGTGCCAGCAGCACCAACAGGGTATCCTTTGAAGCTTTCTTT
CDR3aa: CASSTNRVSFEAFF

v_gene: TRBV11-1
j_gene: TRBJ2-5
d_gene: TRBD2
abundance: .
CDR3nt: TGTGCCAGCAGCCCTCCTAGCGGGTACCAAGAGACCCAGTACTTC
CDR3aa: CASSPPSGYQETQYF

v_gene: TRBV27
j_gene: TRBJ2-7
d_gene: TRBD1
abundance: .
CDR3nt: TGTGCCAGCAGTTCAGAGCCGGGACAGTTACCTCTCGAGCAGTACTTC
CDR3aa: CASSSEPGQLPLEQYF

v_gene: TRBV6-1
j_gene: TRBJ2-3
d_gene: TRBD1
abundance: .
CDR3nt: TGTGCCAGCAGTTCGCGACAGGGCTTTGGTACGCAGTATTTT
CDR3aa: CASSSRQGFGTQYF

v_gene: TRBV29-1
j_gene: TRBJ1-2
d_gene: .
abundance: few
CDR3nt: TGCAGCGCATCCATAGTGGACAGCTATGGCTACACCTTC
CDR3aa: CSASIVDSYGYTF

v_gene: TRBV7-9
j_gene: TRBJ2-7
d_gene: .
abundance: .
CDR3nt: TGTTCCAGCAGCTCGGGGTCCTACGAGCAGTACTTC
CDR3aa: CSSSSGSYEQYF

v_gene: TRBV2
j_gene: TRBJ2-3
d_gene: TRBD1
abundance: few
CDR3nt: TGTGCCAGCAGTGACGAGACAGGGGGGGTCACAGATACGCAGTATTTT
CDR3aa: CASSDETGGVTDTQYF

v_gene: TRBV12-1
j_gene: TRBJ2-1
d_gene: .
abundance: .
CDR3nt: TGTGCCAGCAGCTCTCCGGGACTAGCGGGGAACAATGAGCAGTTCTTC
CDR3aa: CASSSPGLAGNNEQFF

v_gene: TRBV4-2
j_gene: TRBJ1-1
d_gene: TRBD1
abundance: .
CDR3nt: TGTGCCAGCAGTCTTTTTCTGGGACAGGGATCGAACACTGAAGCTTTCTTT
CDR3aa: CASSLFLGQGSNTEAFF

v_gene: TRBV9
j_gene: TRBJ2-2
d_gene: .
abundance: .
CDR3nt: TGTGCCAGCAGCGTAACCCGGGACACCTTCACCGGGGAGCTGTTTTTT
CDR3aa: CASSVTRDTFTGELFF

v_gene: TRBV4-1
j_gene: TRBJ2-1
d_gene: .
abundance: .
CDR3nt: TGCGCCAGCAGTAGGATGGTGGGGGCAAACTACAATGAGCAGTTCTTC
CDR3aa: CASSRMVGANYNEQFF

v_gene: TRBV7-2
j_gene: TRBJ2-5
d_gene: .
abundance: .
CDR3nt: TGTGCCAGCAGCCCAGACGCGGTACGGGAGACCCAGTACTTC
CDR3aa: CASSPDAVRETQYF

v_gene: TRBV18
j_gene: TRBJ1-1
d_gene: TRBD1
abundance: .
CDR3nt: TGTGCCAGCTCGACAGGGTCTCCCACTGAAGCTTTCTTT
CDR3aa: CASSTGSPTEAFF

v_gene: TRBV10-3
j_gene: TRBJ1-1
d_gene: .
abundance: few
CDR3nt: TGTGCCATCAGTGAGTCATGGAGAACTGAAGCTTTCTTT
CDR3aa: CAISESWRTEAFF

v_gene: TRBV18
j_gene: TRBJ2-5
d_gene: TRBD1
abundance: once
CDR3nt: TGTGCCAGCTCACCCCAACAGGGGATCCAAGAGACCCAGTACTTC
CDR3aa: CASSPQQGIQETQYF

v_gene: TRBV20-1
j_gene: TRBJ2-7
d_gene: .
abundance: .
CDR3nt: TGCAGTGCGAGGTACTCCTACGAGCAGTACTTC
CDR3aa: CSARYSYEQYF

v_gene: TRBV18
j_gene: TRBJ1-5
d_gene: .
abundance: .
CDR3nt: TGTGCCAGCTCACCGGGGGGAAATCAGCCCCAGCATTTT
CDR3aa: CASSPGGNQPQHF

v_gene: TRBV7-3
j_gene: TRBJ2-3
d_gene: TRBD2
abundance: .
CDR3nt: TGTGCCAGCAGCCCGGGGGGGCCCACAGATACACAGTATTTT
CDR3aa: CASSPGGPTDTQYF

v_gene: TRBV16
j_gene: TRBJ2-5
d_gene: .
abundance: .
CDR3nt: TGTGCCAGCAGCCGACCAGGGCGCCAAGAGACCCAGTACTTC
CDR3aa: CASSRPGRQETQYF

v_gene: TRBV6-1
j_gene: TRBJ1-6
d_gene: .
abundance: .
CDR3nt: TGTGCCAGCAGTGGCCAGGGCAATTCACCCCTCCACTTT
CDR3aa: CASSGQGNSPLHF

v_gene: TRBV28
j_gene: TRBJ2-5
d_gene: TRBD1
abundance: once
CDR3nt: TGTGCCAGCAAACACTCACAGGGGGCAACGAGAGAGACCCAGTACTTC
CDR3aa: CASKHSQGATRETQYF

v_gene: TRBV7-8
j_gene: TRBJ2-5
d_gene: .
abundance: few
CDR3nt: TGTGCCAGCAGCTTAGCTCGGGGGATGGAGACCCAGTACTTC
CDR3aa: CASSLARGMETQYF

v_gene: TRBV6-5
j_gene: TRBJ2-3
d_gene: .
abundance: few
CDR3nt: TGTGCCAGCAGCGCGGTTGGCACAGATACGCAGTATTTT
CDR3aa: CASSAVGTDTQYF

v_gene: TRBV4-1
j_gene: TRBJ1-2
d_gene: .
abundance: once
CDR3nt: TGCGCCAGCAGCGAACTGATAGGAGGGACCGGCTACACCTTC
CDR3aa: CASSELIGGTGYTF

v_gene: TRBV2
j_gene: TRBJ2-1
d_gene: .
abundance: .
CDR3nt: TGTGCCAGCAGTCCAGGGCCCTCCTACAATGAGCAGTTCTTC
CDR3aa: CASSPGPSYNEQFF

v_gene: TRBV7-3
j_gene: TRBJ2-3
d_gene: TRBD1
abundance: .
CDR3nt: TGTGCCAGCAGCTTGACAGGGGCAATAGACACGCAGTATTTT
CDR3aa: CASSLTGAIDTQYF

v_gene: TRBV6-5
j_gene: TRBJ1-1
d_gene: .
abundance: .
CDR3nt: TGTGCCAGTAAGGCCTCAGGGGTGAACACTGAAGCTTTCTTT
CDR3aa: CASKASGVNTEAFF

v_gene: TRBV2
j_gene: TRBJ1-1
d_gene: .
abundance: .
CDR3nt: TGTGCCAGGGGACACTTGAACACTGAAGCTTTCTTT
CDR3aa: CARGHLNTEAFF

v_gene: TRBV5-4
j_gene: TRBJ1-2
d_gene: .
abundance: .
CDR3nt: TGTGCCAGCAGCTTGGTTTCGGGTTCTGCCTATGGCTACACCTTC
CDR3aa: CASSLVSGSAYGYTF

v_gene: TRBV29-1
j_gene: TRBJ2-3
d_gene: TRBD1
abundance: .
CDR3nt: TGCAGCGTTGATAGGACAGGGGAAGATACGCAGTATTTT
CDR3aa: CSVDRTGEDTQYF

v_gene: TRBV4-1
j_gene: TRBJ1-4
d_gene: TRBD1
abundance: .
CDR3nt: TGCGCCAGCAGCCAGGTCGACAGGGGAAAGCAAAAACTGTTTTTT
CDR3aa: CASSQVDRGKQKLFF

v_gene: TRBV7-9
j_gene: TRBJ1-3
d_gene: TRBD1
abundance: .
CDR3nt: TGTGCCAGCAGCCCCCGGGACAGGGAAAACACCATATATTTT
CDR3aa: CASSPRDRENTIYF

v_gene: TRBV19
j_gene: TRBJ1-1
d_gene: .
abundance: once
CDR3nt: TGTGCCAGTAGTATCACAGGCTGGGAAGCTTTCTTT
CDR3aa: CASSITGWEAFF

v_gene: TRBV11-2
j_gene: TRBJ2-3
d_gene: .
abundance: .
CDR3nt: TGTGCCAGCAGCTTAGACCCCACAACGGGTTTTAGCGCGTGGGCAGATACGCAGTATTTT
CDR3aa: CASSLDPTTGFSAWADTQYF

v_gene: TRBV7-9
j_gene: TRBJ2-1
d_gene: .
abundance: .
CDR3nt: TGTTCCAGCAGCTTCACTAGTTTGTATGAGCAGTTCTTC
CDR3aa: CSSSFTSLYEQFF

v_gene: TRBV12-5
j_gene: TRBJ2-7
d_gene: TRBD1
abundance: .
CDR3nt: TGTGCTAGTGGCCGGACGACAGGGGGCCGTTCCTACGAGCAGTACTTC
CDR3aa: CASGRTTGGRSYEQYF

v_gene: TRBV7-9
j_gene: TRBJ1-5
d_gene: .
abundance: .
CDR3nt: TGTTCCAGCAGCCCCTGGACAGCAGATCAGCCCCAGCATTTT
CDR3aa: CSSSPWTADQPQHF

v_gene: TRBV5-6
j_gene: TRBJ2-1
d_gene: TRBD1
abundance: .
CDR3nt: TGTGCCAGCAGCTGGGGACAGGGGGCATATGAGCAGTTCTTC
CDR3aa: CASSWGQGAYEQFF

v_gene: TRBV7-8
j_gene: TRBJ1-4
d_gene: TRBD1
abundance: .
CDR3nt: TGTGCCAGCAGCGACAGGGTGAGCACGCCAATGCATTCATCTGAAAAACTGTTTTTT
CDR3aa: CASSDRVSTPMHSSEKLFF

v_gene: TRBV7-9
j_gene: TRBJ1-6
d_gene: .
abundance: .
CDR3nt: TGTGCCAGCAGCTTGGGGACACTGTATAATTCACCCCTCCACTTT
CDR3aa: CASSLGTLYNSPLHF

v_gene: TRBV4-1
j_gene: TRBJ2-7
d_gene: TRBD1
abundance: .
CDR3nt: TGCGCCAGCAGCCAGGACAGGTCGAGGTACGAGCAGTACTTC
CDR3aa: CASSQDRSRYEQYF

v_gene: TRBV11-3
j_gene: TRBJ1-4
d_gene: .
abundance: .
CDR3nt: TGTGCCACCCCCCCGAGGAGTAGACCCGTGATGGAAAAACTGTTTTTT
CDR3aa: CATPPRSRPVMEKLFF

v_gene: TRBV5-1
j_gene: TRBJ1-1
d_gene: TRBD1
abundance: .
CDR3nt: TGCGCCAGCAGCATGGACAGGGGGCGGATAGACACTGAAGCTTTCTTT
CDR3aa: CASSMDRGRIDTEAFF

v_gene: TRBV27
j_gene: TRBJ2-7
d_gene: .
abundance: .
CDR3nt: TGTGCCAGCAGCCCTCCGGCGGGTACGCGAGCCTACGAGCAGTACTTC
CDR3aa: CASSPPAGTRAYEQYF

v_gene: TRBV7-9
j_gene: TRBJ2-2
d_gene: TRBD2
abundance: once
CDR3nt: TGTGCCAGCAGCTTGGAGCGACTAGCGGGAGCAACCGGGGAGCTGTTTTTT
CDR3aa: CASSLERLAGATGELFF

v_gene: TRBV5-1
j_gene: TRBJ2-2
d_gene: .
abundance: .
CDR3nt: TGCGCCAGCAGCCCCGGGGAGGAGGTTATCACCGGGGAGCTGTTTTTT
CDR3aa: CASSPGEEVITGELFF